This T cell receptor beta chain stems from a study of identical twins listed by TCRdb under 2016. Regarding the study in general: The study deep-sequenced TCR alpha and beta repertoires from monozygotic twins, unrelated adults of various ages and cord blood to test whether fetal clonotypes persist. To rule out contamination, replicate twin experiments were performed at different times with different library preparation protocols.

To prepare the library, 5' RACE was applied. Reads for this sample came from an Illumina HiSeq 2000. A universal primer binding site was added through template switching, and the final cDNA carried a unique molecular identifier so that TCR cDNA molecules could be counted accurately. First-strand cDNA for TCR alpha and beta chains was synthesized from specific primers in the conserved constant-segment region. To control for contamination, every cDNA library carried two barcodes: a SMART-Mk sample barcode plus Illumina barcodes. Two successive PCR steps introduced TruSeq adapter sequences along with Illumina sample barcodes. Sequencing of the TCR alpha and beta cDNA libraries was done on the Illumina HiSeq platform using custom primers. From the authors' description of their analysis: Raw reads were processed with MiGEC to extract unique molecular identifiers, and MiXCR was used to determine CDR3 positions. For each individual, recombination models were inferred using an EM algorithm with the repgenHMM and IGoR tools. Shared clonotype analysis was performed with the tcR package in R, normalizing sharing by the product of cloneset sizes. To study raw recombination free of thymic and clonal selection effects, out-of-frame nonproductive sequences were analyzed. The public reads were reprocessed in TCRdb via fastp at Q25 and MiXCR, keeping in-frame beta chains. Rows with one shared CDR3 protein collapse into an entry with the most common genes and DNA. For this entry, the V and J calls and clone size follow TCRdb and not the study's own pipeline. This sample gives approximately 350,000 distinct CDR3 sequences in total; approximately 13% of them show up just once. The top ten clones comprise roughly 7% of the sample.

V loses 3 bases, J loses 12 bases, and the germline ends lie 11 bases apart. Spanning cysteine to phenylalanine, the CDR3 consists of 12 amino acids. CDR3 DNA is the only sequence kept; it has 36 bases, read in frame from the first base. The investigation overall reported the following: Conclusions relied on cross-sectional statistical analysis, since the same donors could not be followed over many years. Out-of-frame TCR alpha sequences shared between twins showed an excess of low generation-probability sequences compared with coincidental sharing between unrelated individuals. Zero-insertion analyses could be partly confounded by invariant T cells such as MAIT and iNKT, although diverse VJ usage argued against such confounding for most clonotypes. Recombination models systematically underestimated out-of-frame TCR alpha sharing in monozygotic twins but agreed with sharing between unrelated individuals. A weaker excess of twin sharing was found in beta out-of-frame sequences because the signal-to-noise ratio was lowered by fewer shared sequences. Abundant cord blood beta clonotypes had fewer insertions, young adult naive repertoires showed a similar but weaker trend, and memory repertoires showed no such trend.

This clonotype was recorded at least ten times. Its specific antigen is unknown. The record has no base qualities; no much larger clone is one base away. All donors were healthy Caucasians. Three pairs of female monozygotic twins, all aged 18 to 29 years, were included in the twin cohort. Positive isolation kits from Invitrogen were used to isolate CD4+ and CD8+ T cell populations. These data were also filed under a second study, of yellow fever vaccine responses in identical twins. The second study also describes: According to the authors, in identical twins the way T cells responded to vaccination appeared partly convergent and partly personalized. In identical twins, the study followed T cell clones that responded to the vaccine with precision.

The clonotype was recovered from a young woman in good health. Sequencing input: CD8+ T cells sorted from blood. The rearrangement combines TRBV12-3 or TRBV12-4 with TRBJ1-4; no D gene call is confident. CDR3 reads: CASSFPQAELFF. The bases are TGTGCCAGCAGTTTTCCCCAAGCGGAACTGTTTTTT.